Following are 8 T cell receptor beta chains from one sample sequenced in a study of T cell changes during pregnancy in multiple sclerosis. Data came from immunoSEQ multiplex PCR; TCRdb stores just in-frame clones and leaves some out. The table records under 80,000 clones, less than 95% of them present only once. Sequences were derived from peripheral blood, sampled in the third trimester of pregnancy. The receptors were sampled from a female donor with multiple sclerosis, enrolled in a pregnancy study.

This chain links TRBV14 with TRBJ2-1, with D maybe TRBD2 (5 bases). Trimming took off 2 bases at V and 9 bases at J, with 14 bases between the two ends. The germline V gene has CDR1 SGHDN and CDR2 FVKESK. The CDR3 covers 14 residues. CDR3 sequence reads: CASSQSTTRGEQFF. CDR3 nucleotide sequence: TGTGCCAGCAGCCAATCGACCACTCGGGGTGAGCAGTTCTTC.

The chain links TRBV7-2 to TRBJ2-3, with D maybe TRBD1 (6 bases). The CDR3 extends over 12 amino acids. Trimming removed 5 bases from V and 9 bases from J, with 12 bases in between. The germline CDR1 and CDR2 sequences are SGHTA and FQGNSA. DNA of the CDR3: TGTGCCAGCAGCCTCACAGGGAACACGCAGTATTTT. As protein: CASSLTGNTQYF.

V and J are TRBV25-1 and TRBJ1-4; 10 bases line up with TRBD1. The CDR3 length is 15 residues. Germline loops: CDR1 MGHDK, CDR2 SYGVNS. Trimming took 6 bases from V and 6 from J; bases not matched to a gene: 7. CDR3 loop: CASSPGQGSYEKLFF. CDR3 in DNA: TGTGCCAGCAGCCCGGGACAGGGGAGTTATGAAAAACTGTTTTTT.

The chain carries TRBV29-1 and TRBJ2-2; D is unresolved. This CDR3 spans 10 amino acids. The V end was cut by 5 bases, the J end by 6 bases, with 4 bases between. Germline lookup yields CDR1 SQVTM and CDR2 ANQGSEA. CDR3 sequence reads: CSVYAGELFF. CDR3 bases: TGCAGCGTTTATGCCGGGGAGCTGTTTTTT.

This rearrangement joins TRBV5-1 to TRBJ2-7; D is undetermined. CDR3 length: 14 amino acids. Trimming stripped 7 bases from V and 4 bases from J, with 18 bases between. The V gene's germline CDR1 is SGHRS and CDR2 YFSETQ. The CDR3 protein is CASSQMTLTYEQYF. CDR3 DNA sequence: TGCGCCAGCTCACAAATGACTCTTACGTACGAGCAGTACTTC.

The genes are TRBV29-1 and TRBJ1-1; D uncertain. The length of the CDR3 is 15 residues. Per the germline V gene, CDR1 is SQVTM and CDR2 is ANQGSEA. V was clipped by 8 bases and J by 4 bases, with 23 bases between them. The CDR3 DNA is TGCAGCTTCCTCCCAAGGTGGGGAGTAGGCACTGAAGCTTTCTTT. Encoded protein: CSFLPRWGVGTEAFF.

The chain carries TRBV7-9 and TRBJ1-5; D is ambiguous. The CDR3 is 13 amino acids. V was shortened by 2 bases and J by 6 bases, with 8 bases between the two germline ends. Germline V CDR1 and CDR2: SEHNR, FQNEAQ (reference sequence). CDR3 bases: TGTGCCAGCAGCTTAACTGAGGGTCAGCCCCAGCATTTT. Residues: CASSLTEGQPQHF.

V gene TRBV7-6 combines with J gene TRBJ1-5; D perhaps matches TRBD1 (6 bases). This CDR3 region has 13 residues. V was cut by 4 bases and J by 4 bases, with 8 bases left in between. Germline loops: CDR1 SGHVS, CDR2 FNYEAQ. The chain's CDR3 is CASSYGQNQPQHF. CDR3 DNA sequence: TGTGCCAGCAGCTACGGACAGAATCAGCCCCAGCATTTT. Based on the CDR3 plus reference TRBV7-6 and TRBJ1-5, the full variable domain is GAGVSQSPRYKVTKRGQDVALRCDPISGHVSLYWYRQALGQGPEFLTYFNYEAQQDKSGLPNDRFSAERPEGSISTLTIQRTEQRDSAMYRCASSYGQNQPQHFGDGTRLSIL.